What follows is one TCR beta chain and its context. These data come from a study of blood T cell repertoires in COVID-19. Study-wide background: T cells, B-cell-depleted T cells, or PBMCs provided the cDNA or gDNA that served as material.

Assay: immunoSEQ multiplex PCR; the TCRdb copy retains only in-frame clones and omits some. This sample has around 200,000 clones; roughly 85% occur once, and the top ten carry 6.2%. V shed 5 bases and J shed 8 bases, with 10 bases lying between them. There are 12 residues in the CDR3. Living in about two dozen US areas, the participants were between 18 and 89 years of age. In assigning cohorts, the study relied on participant-reported clinical history. Sequencing used PBMCs or T cells enriched from blood (not recorded which). This receptor was taken from a man between 35 and 55 years old who had recovered from COVID-19. The chain is built from TRBV12-3 or TRBV12-4 and TRBJ1-5; D is unclear. The CDR3 spells CASSPDTEPQHF. The CDR3 nucleotides are TGTGCCAGCAGTCCCGACACGGAGCCCCAGCATTTT.